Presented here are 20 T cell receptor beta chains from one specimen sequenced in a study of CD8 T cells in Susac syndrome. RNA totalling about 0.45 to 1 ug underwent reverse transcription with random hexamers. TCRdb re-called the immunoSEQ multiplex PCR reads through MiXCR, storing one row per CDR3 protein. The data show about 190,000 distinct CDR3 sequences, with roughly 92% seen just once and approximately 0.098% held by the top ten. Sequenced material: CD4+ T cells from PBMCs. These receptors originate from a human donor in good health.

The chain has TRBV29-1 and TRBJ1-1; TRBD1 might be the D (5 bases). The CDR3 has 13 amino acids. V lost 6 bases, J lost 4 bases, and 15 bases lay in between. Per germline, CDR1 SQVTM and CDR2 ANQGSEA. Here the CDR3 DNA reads TGCAGCGTAAATTTGGGGGGGAGCACTGAAGCTTTCTTT. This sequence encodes CSVNLGGSTEAFF.

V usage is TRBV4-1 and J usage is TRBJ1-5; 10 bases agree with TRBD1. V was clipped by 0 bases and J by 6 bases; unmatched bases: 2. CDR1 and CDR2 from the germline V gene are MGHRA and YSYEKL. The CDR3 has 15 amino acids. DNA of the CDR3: TGCGCCAGCAGCCAAGAGGGGACAGGGGCTCAGCCCCAGCATTTT. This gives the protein CASSQEGTGAQPQHF.

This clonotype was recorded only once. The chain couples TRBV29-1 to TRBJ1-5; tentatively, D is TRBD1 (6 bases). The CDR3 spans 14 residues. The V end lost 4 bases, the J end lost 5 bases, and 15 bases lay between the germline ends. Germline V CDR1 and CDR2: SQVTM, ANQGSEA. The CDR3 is CSVAEQGIDQPQHF. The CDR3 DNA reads TGCAGCGTTGCCGAGCAGGGGATCGATCAGCCCCAGCATTTT.

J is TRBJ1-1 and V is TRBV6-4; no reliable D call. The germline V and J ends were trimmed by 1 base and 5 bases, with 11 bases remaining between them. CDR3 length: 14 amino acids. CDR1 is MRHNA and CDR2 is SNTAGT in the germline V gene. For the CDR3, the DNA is TGTGCCAGCAGTGACTACCCGAGAGTGACTGAAGCTTTCTTT. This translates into CASSDYPRVTEAFF.

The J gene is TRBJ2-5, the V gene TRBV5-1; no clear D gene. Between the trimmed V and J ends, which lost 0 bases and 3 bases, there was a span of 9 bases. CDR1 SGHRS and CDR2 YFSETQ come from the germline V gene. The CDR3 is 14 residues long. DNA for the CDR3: TGCGCCAGCAGCTTGGCATACGGAGAAGAGACCCAGTACTTC. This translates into CASSLAYGEETQYF.

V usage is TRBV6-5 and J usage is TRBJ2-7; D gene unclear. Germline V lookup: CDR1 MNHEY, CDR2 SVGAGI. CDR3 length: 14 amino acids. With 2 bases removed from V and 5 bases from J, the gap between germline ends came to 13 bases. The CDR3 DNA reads TGTGCCAGCAGTTACGTGGTCTCGAGCCACGAGCAGTACTTC. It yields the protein CASSYVVSSHEQYF.

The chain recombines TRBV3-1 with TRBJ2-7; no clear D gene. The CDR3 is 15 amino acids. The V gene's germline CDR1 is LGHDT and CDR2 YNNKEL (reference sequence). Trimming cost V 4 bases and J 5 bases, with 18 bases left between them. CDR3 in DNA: TGTGCCAGCAGCCTAGGACCGCTGGGTCCCCACGAGCAGTACTTC. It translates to CASSLGPLGPHEQYF.

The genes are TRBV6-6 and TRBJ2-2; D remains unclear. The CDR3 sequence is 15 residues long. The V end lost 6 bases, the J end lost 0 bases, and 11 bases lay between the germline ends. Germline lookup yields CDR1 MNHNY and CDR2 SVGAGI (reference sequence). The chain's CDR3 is CASRLDGSNTGELFF. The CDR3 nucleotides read TGTGCCAGCAGGTTGGACGGATCGAACACCGGGGAGCTGTTTTTT.

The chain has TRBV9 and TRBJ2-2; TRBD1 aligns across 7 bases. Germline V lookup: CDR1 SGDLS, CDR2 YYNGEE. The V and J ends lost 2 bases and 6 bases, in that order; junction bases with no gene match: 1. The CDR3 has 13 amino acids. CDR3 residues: CASSVTGSGELFF. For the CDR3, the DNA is TGTGCCAGCAGCGTGACAGGGTCCGGGGAGCTGTTTTTT.

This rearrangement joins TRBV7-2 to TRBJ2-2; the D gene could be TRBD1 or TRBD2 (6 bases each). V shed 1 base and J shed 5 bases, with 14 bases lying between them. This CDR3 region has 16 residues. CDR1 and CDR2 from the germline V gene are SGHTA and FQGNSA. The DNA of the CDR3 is TGTGCCAGCAGCTTAGTATCCGGGGGCGAGACCGGGGAGCTGTTTTTT. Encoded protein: CASSLVSGGETGELFF.

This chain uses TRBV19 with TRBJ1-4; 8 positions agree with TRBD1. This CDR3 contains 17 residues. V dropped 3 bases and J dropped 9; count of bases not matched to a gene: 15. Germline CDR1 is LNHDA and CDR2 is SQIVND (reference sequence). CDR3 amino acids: CASSMPGQAAGKQKLFF. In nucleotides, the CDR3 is TGTGCCAGTAGTATGCCGGGACAGGCGGCCGGTAAACAAAAACTGTTTTTT.

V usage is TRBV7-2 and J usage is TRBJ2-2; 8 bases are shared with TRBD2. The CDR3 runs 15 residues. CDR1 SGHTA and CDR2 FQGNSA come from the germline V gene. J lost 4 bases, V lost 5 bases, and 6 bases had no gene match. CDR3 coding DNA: TGTGCCAGCAGCCCCCCAGGACTAGCCACCGGGGAGCTGTTTTTT. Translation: CASSPPGLATGELFF.

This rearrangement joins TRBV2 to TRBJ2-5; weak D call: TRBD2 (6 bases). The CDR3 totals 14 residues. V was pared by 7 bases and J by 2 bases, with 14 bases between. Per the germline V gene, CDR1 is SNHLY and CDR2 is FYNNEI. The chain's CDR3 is CASTTGTFQETQYF. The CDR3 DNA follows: TGTGCCAGCACTACCGGGACTTTTCAAGAGACCCAGTACTTC.

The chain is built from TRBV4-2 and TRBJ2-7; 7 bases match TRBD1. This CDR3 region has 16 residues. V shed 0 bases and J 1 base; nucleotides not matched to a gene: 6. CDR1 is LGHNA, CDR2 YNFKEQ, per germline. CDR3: CASSQDLGGQSYEQYF. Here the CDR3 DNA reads TGTGCCAGCAGCCAAGATCTAGGGGGCCAATCCTACGAGCAGTACTTC.

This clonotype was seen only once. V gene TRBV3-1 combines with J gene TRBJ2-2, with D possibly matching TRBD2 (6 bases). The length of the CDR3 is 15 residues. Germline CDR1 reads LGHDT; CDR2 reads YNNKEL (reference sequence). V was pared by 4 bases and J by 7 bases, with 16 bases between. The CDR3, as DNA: TGTGCCAGCAGCCGTGGGCGGGGCGTCGACGGGGAGCTGTTTTTT. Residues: CASSRGRGVDGELFF.

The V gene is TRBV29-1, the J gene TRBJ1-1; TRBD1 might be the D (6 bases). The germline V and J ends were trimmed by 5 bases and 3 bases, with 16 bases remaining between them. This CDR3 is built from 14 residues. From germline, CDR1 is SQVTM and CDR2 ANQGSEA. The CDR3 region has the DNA TGCAGCGTTTTAGGAGGGGGACGGTACACTGAAGCTTTCTTT. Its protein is CSVLGGGRYTEAFF.

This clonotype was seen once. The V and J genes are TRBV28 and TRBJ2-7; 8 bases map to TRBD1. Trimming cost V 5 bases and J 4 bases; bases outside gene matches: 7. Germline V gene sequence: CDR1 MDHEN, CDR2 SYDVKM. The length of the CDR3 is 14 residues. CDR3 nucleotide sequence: TGTGCCAGCAGTCCCTCGGGACAGGCTTACGAGCAGTACTTC. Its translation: CASSPSGQAYEQYF.

CDR3 loop: CASSLNGGPGDTQYF. CDR3 DNA: TGTGCCAGCAGCTTAAACGGGGGCCCAGGGGATACGCAGTATTTT. J is TRBJ2-3 and V is TRBV7-2; D possibly uses TRBD1 or TRBD2 (6 bases each). This CDR3 comprises 15 residues. Trimming shortened V by 2 bases and J by 6 bases, and 15 bases separated the two germline ends. In germline, CDR1 is SGHTA, CDR2 FQGNSA.

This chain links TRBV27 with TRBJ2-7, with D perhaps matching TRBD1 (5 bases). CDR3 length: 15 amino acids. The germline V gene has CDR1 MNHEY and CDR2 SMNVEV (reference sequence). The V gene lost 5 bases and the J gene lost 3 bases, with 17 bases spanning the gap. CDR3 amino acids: CASSTTAPRGYEQYV. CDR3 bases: TGTGCCAGCAGTACGACAGCCCCCAGAGGCTACGAGCAGTACGTC.

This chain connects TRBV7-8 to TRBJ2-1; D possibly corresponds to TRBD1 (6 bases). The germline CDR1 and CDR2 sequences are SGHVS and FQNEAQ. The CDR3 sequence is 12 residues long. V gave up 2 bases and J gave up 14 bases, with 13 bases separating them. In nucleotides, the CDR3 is TGTGCCAGCAGCTTATTACAGGGCCGAAAGTTCTTC. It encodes CASSLLQGRKFF. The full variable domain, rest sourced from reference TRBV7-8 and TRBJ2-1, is GAGVSQSPRYKVAKRGQDVALRCDPISGHVSLFWYQQALGQGPEFLTYFQNEAQLDKSGLPSDRFFAERPEGSVSTLKIQRTQQEDSAVYLCASSLLQGRKFFGPGTRLTVL.